This paragraph reports one TCR beta chain. The V end lost 8 bases, the J end lost 7 bases, and 18 bases lay between the germline ends. Germline V lookup: CDR1 LGHNA, CDR2 YNFKEQ. The CDR3 is made up of 14 amino acids. The record originates from a study of cytomegalovirus exposure and HLA in healthy donors. 60 Vbeta and 13 Jbeta primers were used in PCR. TCRdb keeps only in-frame clones here, not all; method: immunoSEQ multiplex PCR. The table includes around 150,000 clones, approximately 81% detected once. This receptor was identified in a man aged 18 to 30 in good health and CMV-seronegative. Sequencing input: PBMCs. This chain links TRBV4-2 with TRBJ2-1; tentative D call: TRBD1 (5 bases). CDR3 protein: CASLRDLTSNEQFF. In DNA form, the CDR3 reads TGTGCCAGCCTCAGGGATCTGACGTCAAATGAGCAGTTCTTC.